Presented here are 10 T cell receptor beta chains from one specimen sequenced in a study of blood T cells in healthy people across ages. Primers used in a second PCR of roughly 7 to 12 cycles were a sample-barcoded 5' primer and a J-beta primer mix. TCRdb re-called the 5' RACE reads through MiXCR, storing one row per CDR3 protein. The sample lists roughly 860,000 distinct CDR3 sequences, 62% occurring once. The source material was blood. Source of these receptors: a man aged 30 to 45 in good health.

This chain joins TRBV11-1 and TRBJ2-5; D tentatively reads TRBD1 or TRBD2 (5 bases each). Germline assignment: CDR1 SGHAT and CDR2 FQDESV (reference sequence). Trimming took off 6 bases at V and 5 bases at J, with 16 bases between the two ends. This CDR3 region has 14 residues. CDR3 bases: TGTGCCAGCAGTGACCGGGGCCCATCGGAGACCCAGTACTTC. Translated, it gives CASSDRGPSETQYF.

The V and J genes are TRBV7-9 and TRBJ2-5; D gene unclear. The CDR3 has 15 residues. Trimming cost V 1 base and J 1 base, with 10 bases left between them. From germline, CDR1 is SEHNR and CDR2 FQNEAQ (reference sequence). The CDR3 reads CASSLVGSTQETQYF. The CDR3 DNA reads as TGTGCCAGCAGCTTAGTAGGATCCACCCAAGAGACCCAGTACTTC.

The rearrangement joins TRBV10-3 to TRBJ1-4, with D unresolved. The CDR3 totals 13 residues. V lost 9 bases and J lost 8, with 16 bases in between. Germline V gene data show CDR1 as ENHRY and CDR2 as SYGVKD. The CDR3 bases are TGTGCCATGCGCGGTGAGGGCCACGAAAAACTGTTTTTT. It yields the protein CAMRGEGHEKLFF.

The rearrangement joins TRBV20-1 to TRBJ2-7; no reliable D call. CDR1 is DFQATT, CDR2 SNEGSKA, per germline (reference sequence). Deletions cut 3 bases from V and 4 bases from J, with 4 bases between. The CDR3 is 10 amino acids. The CDR3 DNA is TGCAGTGCTAGCACTTACGAGCAGTACTTC. This encodes CSASTYEQYF.

The count of this clonotype is one. The genes are TRBV24-1 and TRBJ1-2; 7 bases map to TRBD1. V lost 3 bases, J lost 5 bases, and 5 bases stayed unmatched. Germline-derived CDR1 and CDR2 are KGHDR and SFDVKD. CDR3 size: 14 residues. DNA of the CDR3: TGTGCCACCAGTGATAAGGACAGGATGTATGGCTACACCTTC. Translation: CATSDKDRMYGYTF.

Turning to this clonotype: The junction differs from germline at one of its ends, possibly a read error. V usage is TRBV4-2 and J usage is TRBJ2-4; TRBD2 aligns across 9 bases. This CDR3 has 16 residues. Germline V CDR1 and CDR2: LGHNA, YNFKEQ. DNA of the CDR3: TGTGCCAGCAGCCAAGTAGCGGGGGAATCCAAAAACATTCGGTACTTC. Protein product: CASSQVAGESKNIRYF.

This clonotype was found many times. One base away lies a much larger clone, so this may be a sequencing read error. J is TRBJ2-1 and V is TRBV4-3; 9 positions agree with TRBD2. The CDR3 has 16 residues. The junction had 4 bases not matched to a gene; V was cut back by 0 bases and J by 4 bases. From germline, CDR1 is LGHNA and CDR2 YSLEER. CDR3 region: CASSQDGSGGYNEQFF. CDR3 sequence (DNA): TGCGCCAGCAGCCAAGACGGGAGCGGGGGGTACAATGAGCAGTTCTTC.

This chain connects TRBV2 to TRBJ2-3, with 10 bases aligning to TRBD2. With 5 bases clipped from V and 1 base from J, the junction kept 9 bases outside the gene matches. This CDR3 has 17 residues. Germline CDR1 SNHLY, CDR2 FYNNEI. The DNA for the CDR3 is TGTGCCAGCAGTAAAACCTGGACTAGCGGAGGCACAGATACGCAGTATTTT. Translation: CASSKTWTSGGTDTQYF.

This clonotype was counted a single time. J is TRBJ1-3 and V is TRBV10-3, with D maybe TRBD1 (6 bases). There are 14 residues in the CDR3. Germline lookup yields CDR1 ENHRY and CDR2 SYGVKD. Trimming took off 6 bases at V and 2 bases at J, with 11 bases between the two ends. The CDR3 reads CAIRATGTGNTIYF. CDR3 DNA sequence: TGTGCCATCAGGGCGACAGGAACTGGAAACACCATATATTTT.

The rearrangement joins TRBV7-2 to TRBJ2-3; TRBD1 aligns across 8 bases. J was trimmed by 2 bases and V by 5 bases; bases with no gene match: 9. Germline lookup yields CDR1 SGHTA and CDR2 FQGNSA. The CDR3 consists of 16 residues. This CDR3 is CASSPVTGGPTDTQYF. The CDR3 region has the DNA TGTGCCAGCAGCCCAGTTACAGGGGGTCCCACAGATACGCAGTATTTT.